The 7 T cell receptor beta chains below all came from one sample that was sequenced in a study of T cell responses to AZD1222 COVID-19 vaccine. Only in-frame clones appear in the TCRdb table, and some are missing; sequencing was by immunoSEQ multiplex PCR. The top ten clones hold 3% to 4.5% of a sample with 140,000 or so clones, around 90% of them seen once. The material sequenced was peripheral blood, taken on day 0 of AZD1222 vaccination. The source of these receptors is an adult in good health.

V gene TRBV9 combines with J gene TRBJ1-5; D not resolved. This CDR3 has 14 amino acids. CDR1 is SGDLS and CDR2 is YYNGEE in the germline V gene. V lost 0 bases, J lost 6 bases, and 10 bases lay in between. This CDR3 reads CASSVAGEPQPQHF. CDR3 DNA sequence: TGTGCCAGCAGCGTAGCTGGGGAGCCTCAGCCCCAGCATTTT. Using reference TRBV9 and TRBJ1-5 for the parts outside the CDR3, the full variable domain is DSGVTQTPKHLITATGQRVTLRCSPRSGDLSVYWYQQSLDQGLQFLIQYYNGEERAKGNILERFSAQQFPDLHSELNLSSLELGDSALYFCASSVAGEPQPQHFGDGTRLSIL.

The chain combines TRBV29-1 with TRBJ1-2, with D possibly being TRBD1 (5 bases). Trimming pared 0 bases from V and 1 base from J, leaving 12 bases between. Germline loops: CDR1 SQVTM, CDR2 ANQGSEA. CDR3 size: 15 residues. CDR3 bases: TGCAGCGTTGAAGATCTTGACAGAGATAACTATGGCTACACCTTC. It encodes CSVEDLDRDNYGYTF.

The genes are TRBV28 and TRBJ1-5; no definite D call. This CDR3 has 12 residues. In germline, CDR1 is MDHEN, CDR2 SYDVKM. The germline V and J ends were trimmed by 7 bases and 7 bases, with 11 bases remaining between them. CDR3: CASTGLGQPQHF. The CDR3 nucleotides read TGTGCCAGCACGGGATTGGGGCAGCCCCAGCATTTT. Based on the CDR3 plus reference TRBV28 and TRBJ1-5, the full variable domain is DVKVTQSSRYLVKRTGEKVFLECVQDMDHENMFWYRQDPGLGLRLIYFSYDVKMKEKGDIPEGYSVSREKKERFSLILESASTNQTSMYLCASTGLGQPQHFGDGTRLSIL.

The chain employs TRBV7-6 and TRBJ2-2; no clear D. Trimming removed 5 bases at V and 4 bases at J, with 17 bases between. The germline V gene encodes CDR1 SGHVS and CDR2 FNYEAQ. The CDR3 has 16 amino acids. The CDR3 protein is CASSQGPGPSTGELFF. Here the CDR3 DNA reads TGTGCCAGCAGCCAAGGCCCAGGACCGTCCACCGGGGAGCTGTTTTTT.

V is TRBV13 and J is TRBJ2-1, with 10 bases aligning to TRBD2. There are 15 residues in the CDR3. The V gene's germline CDR1 is PRHDT and CDR2 FYEKMQ (reference sequence). V lost 5 bases and J lost 7; bases outside the gene matches: 8. As DNA, the CDR3 is TGTGCCAGCAGCCGAGCGGGAGGGCCTAGAAATGAGCAGTTCTTC. Translation gives CASSRAGGPRNEQFF.

The chain employs TRBV27 and TRBJ1-5, with D hard to call. The CDR3 has 13 residues. Per germline, CDR1 MNHEY and CDR2 SMNVEV (reference sequence). V lost 1 base and J lost 4, with 5 bases in between. Here the CDR3 DNA reads TGTGCCAGCAGTTTATGGGAAAATCAGCCCCAGCATTTT. Its protein is CASSLWENQPQHF.

V is TRBV10-2 and J is TRBJ2-1, with D possibly being TRBD2 (6 bases). The V and J ends lost 8 bases and 3 bases respectively, with 14 bases between them. CDR1 is WSHSY and CDR2 is SAAADI in the germline V gene. This CDR3 is built from 14 residues. The CDR3 sequence: CASRPPGGYNEQFF. The CDR3 nucleotides are TGCGCCAGCCGTCCTCCCGGGGGCTACAATGAGCAGTTCTTC.